The text below deals with one T cell receptor beta chain. These data belong to a study of blood T cell repertoires in COVID-19. Background on the study: Researchers got acute and convalescent COVID-19 samples from the United States, Italy and Spain. Sources were T cells, B-cell-depleted T cells, or PBMCs; the material itself was cDNA or gDNA.

Original analysis: Estimation of nucleated cell counts relied on the amplification of reference gene primers. TCRdb's copy holds only in-frame clones and misses some; the assay was immunoSEQ multiplex PCR. The DNA was the basis for D and trimming; V, J and clone size are from that table. The data hold 180,000 or so clones, with more than 85% observed a single time. The sequenced material came from peripheral blood. The source is a young man with acute or convalescent COVID-19.

CDR3 region: CASSVGWAGGAATGELFF. CDR3 DNA: TGTGCCAGCAGCGTAGGATGGGCAGGGGGCGCTGCCACCGGGGAGCTGTTTTTT. The V gene is TRBV9, the J gene TRBJ2-2, with 8 nucleotides matching TRBD1. The CDR3 extends over 18 amino acids. From germline, CDR1 is SGDLS and CDR2 YYNGEE. Trimming took 0 bases from V and 4 from J; bases not matched to a gene: 11.